This T cell receptor beta chain was sequenced during a study of T-cell memory formation after mild COVID-19. Study-level findings and limits: Pre-infection memory contained some responding clones, which suggested that cross-reactive memory had joined. Those CD4+ clones that contracted were mainly in CM and EM (CD8+ ones in EMRA).

This clonotype was detected only a few times. Antigen specificity is unknown. The CDR3 covers 14 residues. With 6 bases removed from V and 1 base from J, the gap between germline ends came to 12 bases. Germline V lookup: CDR1 MGHDK, CDR2 SYGVNS. Constant-segment-primed 5'RACE gave TCR alpha and TCR beta cDNA libraries with sample barcodes and UMIs. TCRdb called the 5' RACE reads again in MiXCR, with one record for every CDR3 protein. The sample holds about 100,000 distinct CDR3 sequences, about 18% seen once. The rearrangement links TRBV25-1 to TRBJ2-5; D is unclear. The sequence came from a man aged 18 to 30 who had mild COVID-19 (a few samples of this study predate the infection). Cell type and time point are not known. Sequencing was performed on PBMCs or a T cell subset sorted from them (not recorded which). The chain's CDR3 is CASRDPATQETQYF. CDR3 nucleotide sequence: TGTGCCAGCAGGGACCCGGCGACCCAAGAGACCCAGTACTTC.